This TCR beta chain derives from a study of cytomegalovirus exposure and HLA in healthy donors. Study findings and constraints: Only CMV serostatus was available as immune exposure information. Prior analysis indicated that the majority of TCR beta V segments exhibited productivity approximately 87% or approximately 30% of the time. In a later analysis, TCR beta V- and J-gene trimming showed a link to a missense DCLRE1C variant.

Regarding this clone: Its antigen is as yet unknown.

Regarding donors, all were healthy bone marrow donors. Germline CDR1 LNHNV, CDR2 YYDKDF (reference sequence). Trimming took 1 base from V and 2 from J, leaving 9 bases between them. This CDR3 is 15 amino acids long. The PCR had 60 Vbeta and 13 Jbeta primers. Sequencing was performed with immunoSEQ multiplex PCR; in TCRdb, only in-frame clones are kept and a portion is missing. This sample yields tens of thousands of clones, of which about 74% are seen a single time; about 6.2% belongs to the top ten. Sequenced: PBMCs. The sequence was collected from a woman in her forties or fifties in good health and CMV-seropositive. The chain is built from TRBV15 and TRBJ2-1; weak D call: TRBD2 (5 bases). The CDR3 nucleotides read TGTGCCACCAGCAGAGGGCGGGCGACCTACAATGAGCAGTTCTTC. Translated: CATSRGRATYNEQFF.